The 24 T cell receptor beta chains reported below all come from one sample, sequenced in a study of T cell repertoires in cytomegalovirus infection. TCRdb analysed the reads with MiXCR anew, one entry per CDR3 protein. The sample records 350,000 to 550,000 distinct CDR3 sequences, under 40% being singletons. The sample consisted of PBMCs. All receptors derive from a human donor in good health (CMV status not recorded). Some clones in this sample may be carry-over from other donors' samples.

This chain joins TRBV2 and TRBJ1-2; TRBD1 aligns across 8 bases. Germline CDR1 reads SNHLY; CDR2 reads FYNNEI. Trimming took 8 bases from V and 6 from J; bases not matched to a gene: 11. The CDR3 is 14 amino acids. The CDR3 bases are TGTGCCAGCGGCCGAGAGACAGGGGCGGATGGCTACACCTTC. Translated, it gives CASGRETGADGYTF. The full variable domain, in which reference TRBV2 and TRBJ1-2 provide the parts outside the CDR3, is EPEVTQTPSHQVTQMGQEVILRCVPISNHLYFYWYRQILGQKVEFLVSFYNNEISEKSEIFDDQFSVERPDGSNFTLKIRSTKLEDSAMYFCASGRETGADGYTFGSGTRLTVV.

About this clonotype itself: A read error is possible here, since a much larger clone lies one base away. The V call is TRBV7-2, the J call TRBJ2-7, with TRBD2 identical over 8 bases. CDR3 length: 14 amino acids. Trimming at V came to 5 bases and at J to 2 bases, leaving 5 bases not matched to a gene. Germline CDR1 and CDR2: SGHTA and FQGNSA. CDR3 loop: CASSASSGPYEQYF. The DNA of the CDR3 is TGTGCCAGCAGCGCTTCTAGCGGGCCCTACGAGCAGTACTTC.

There are many counts of this clonotype. The rearrangement uses TRBV7-2 and TRBJ1-5; a possible D gene is TRBD1 (5 bases). The V end was cut by 5 bases, the J end by 4 bases, with 9 bases between. The CDR3 consists of 13 residues. Per the germline V gene, CDR1 is SGHTA and CDR2 is FQGNSA. CDR3 loop: CASSPGRNQPQHF. The CDR3 DNA sequence: TGTGCCAGCAGCCCGGGGCGGAATCAGCCCCAGCATTTT.

This clonotype has ten or more counts. The chain combines TRBV6-6 with TRBJ2-7, with no clear D. The CDR3 is made up of 17 amino acids. V was shortened by 0 bases and J by 6 bases, with 21 bases between the two germline ends. The germline gives CDR1 MNHNY, CDR2 SVGAGI (reference sequence). CDR3 DNA: TGTGCCAGCAGTTACTCGAATCGGGTGGTCTCTCTTCGCGAGCAGTACTTC. It translates to CASSYSNRVVSLREQYF.

This clonotype appeared many times. The chain couples TRBV7-8 to TRBJ1-5; 8 bases are a match to TRBD1. Germline-derived CDR1 and CDR2 are SGHVS and FQNEAQ. The trim removed 6 bases at V and 2 bases at J, leaving 6 bases unmatched. The CDR3 has 15 residues. The CDR3 protein is CASRRTGGGNQPQHF. The CDR3 DNA follows: TGTGCCAGCAGACGTACAGGGGGTGGCAATCAGCCCCAGCATTTT. Together with reference TRBV7-8 and TRBJ1-5, the CDR3 gives the full variable domain: GAGVSQSPRYKVAKRGQDVALRCDPISGHVSLFWYQQALGQGPEFLTYFQNEAQLDKSGLPSDRFFAERPEGSVSTLKIQRTQQEDSAVYLCASRRTGGGNQPQHFGDGTRLSIL.

This clonotype was picked up many times. The chain combines TRBV12-3 or TRBV12-4 with TRBJ1-4, with a tentative D call TRBD1 (6 bases). Trimming took 3 bases from V and 2 from J, leaving 10 bases between them. This CDR3 region has 15 residues. CDR3 sequence: CASSFGGATNEKLFF. The CDR3 bases are TGTGCCAGCAGTTTTGGGGGGGCCACTAATGAAAAACTGTTTTTT.

Of note for this clonotype: The conserved final phenylalanine or tryptophan is absent from the CDR3, which likely points to a read error. This chain joins TRBV7-6 and TRBJ2-7; 11 nucleotides align to TRBD1. V shed 4 bases and J 0 bases; nucleotides not matched to a gene: 2. The CDR3 consists of 15 residues. Germline V CDR1 and CDR2: SGHVS, FNYEAQ. CDR3 bases: TGTGCCAGCAGCTCCGGGACAGGGGGCTCCTACGAGCAGTACTAC. This gives the protein CASSSGTGGSYEQYY.

V gene TRBV20-1 combines with J gene TRBJ2-7; either TRBD1 or TRBD2 may fit D (5 bases each). With 5 bases removed from V and 4 bases from J, the gap between germline ends came to 12 bases. Looked up from germline, CDR1 is DFQATT and CDR2 is SNEGSKA (reference sequence). This CDR3 has 12 residues. In DNA, the CDR3 is TGCAGTGCTGGGCGAGGGGTTTACGAGCAGTACTTC. This gives the protein CSAGRGVYEQYF.

CDR3 protein: CASTVQGYGYTF. The CDR3 region has the DNA TGTGCCAGCACCGTACAGGGTTATGGCTACACCTTC. This rearrangement joins TRBV12-3 or TRBV12-4 to TRBJ1-2, with D tentatively TRBD1 (6 bases). V was pared by 7 bases and J by 5 bases, with 11 bases between. The CDR3 is 12 amino acids.

This CDR3 is CASSLGGQGYQETQYF. In DNA form, the CDR3 reads TGTGCCAGCAGTTTAGGGGGACAGGGCTACCAAGAGACCCAGTACTTC. The V and J genes are TRBV28 and TRBJ2-5; TRBD1 matches at 9 bases. V trimming: 2 bases; J trimming: 0 bases; junction bases outside the gene matches: 4. This CDR3 has 16 amino acids. The germline V gene has CDR1 MDHEN and CDR2 SYDVKM.

This clonotype was observed a few times. The chain couples TRBV27 to TRBJ1-6, with a tentative D call TRBD1 (6 bases). There are 15 residues in the CDR3. V was clipped by 3 bases and J by 7 bases, with 13 bases between them. Germline V gene sequence: CDR1 MNHEY, CDR2 SMNVEV (reference sequence). The CDR3 loop is CASSFVGDNNSPLHF. CDR3 bases: TGTGCCAGCAGTTTCGTCGGGGACAACAATTCACCCCTCCACTTT.

This chain joins TRBV6-6 and TRBJ1-2; tentatively, D is TRBD1 (6 bases). CDR3 length equals 14 residues. V was shortened by 7 bases and J by 0 bases, with 12 bases between the two germline ends. Germline V lookup: CDR1 MNHNY, CDR2 SVGAGI (reference sequence). The chain's CDR3 is CASTRQASNYGYTF. The CDR3 region has the DNA TGTGCCAGCACCCGACAGGCGTCTAACTATGGCTACACCTTC.

This clonotype was detected ten times or more. The chain uses TRBV7-2 and TRBJ2-3; 8 bases are a match to TRBD1. The germline gives CDR1 SGHTA, CDR2 FQGNSA. The CDR3 runs 16 residues. The V and J ends lost 5 bases and 5 bases, in that order; junction bases with no gene match: 12. CDR3 sequence (DNA): TGTGCCAGCAGCCCAGGGCCCCGGACAGGGAGAGATACGCAGTATTTT. Amino acids: CASSPGPRTGRDTQYF. Based on the CDR3 plus reference TRBV7-2 and TRBJ2-3, the full variable domain is GAGVSQSPSNKVTEKGKDVELRCDPISGHTALYWYRQSLGQGLEFLIYFQGNSAPDKSGLPSDRFSAERTGGSVSTLTIQRTQQEDSAVYLCASSPGPRTGRDTQYFGPGTRLTVL.

The genes are TRBV2 and TRBJ1-2; perhaps TRBD1 as D (6 bases). The ends were cut back, 7 bases at V and 8 bases at J, with 20 bases in the middle. Germline V gene lookup returns CDR1 SNHLY and CDR2 FYNNEI. This CDR3 has 14 amino acids. The CDR3 reads CASKGQPTGGGYTF. The DNA for the CDR3 is TGTGCCAGCAAAGGACAGCCAACTGGTGGAGGCTACACCTTC.

This clonotype was recorded a few times. J is TRBJ1-6 and V is TRBV7-2; tentative D call: TRBD1 (6 bases). Trimming cost V 5 bases and J 7 bases, with 24 bases left between them. Looked up from germline, CDR1 is SGHTA and CDR2 is FQGNSA. This CDR3 is 18 amino acids long. The CDR3 sequence is CASSPHHRAGFLNSPLHF. Written as DNA, the CDR3 is TGTGCCAGCAGCCCACACCACAGGGCCGGTTTTTTGAATTCACCCCTCCACTTT. The full variable domain, in which reference TRBV7-2 and TRBJ1-6 provide the parts outside the CDR3, is GAGVSQSPSNKVTEKGKDVELRCDPISGHTALYWYRQSLGQGLEFLIYFQGNSAPDKSGLPSDRFSAERTGGSVSTLTIQRTQQEDSAVYLCASSPHHRAGFLNSPLHFGNGTRLTVT.

Regarding this clonotype: A read error may be the cause here, since a much bigger clone is one base away. V usage is TRBV7-9 and J usage is TRBJ1-2, with D tentatively TRBD1 (5 bases). The CDR3 consists of 16 residues. Germline CDR1 and CDR2: SEHNR and FQNEAQ (reference sequence). Trimming took 7 bases from V and 8 from J, leaving 26 bases between them. CDR3 sequence: CASNLLTRGTHSGYTF. Written as DNA, the CDR3 is TGTGCCAGCAACCTCCTCACCCGGGGGACTCACTCCGGCTACACCTTC.

This clonotype was seen more than once but under ten times. The rearrangement uses TRBV6-4 and TRBJ1-6; D not certain. The CDR3 loop spans 13 amino acids. Trimming shortened V by 6 bases and J by 13 bases, and 16 bases separated the two germline ends. Per the germline V gene, CDR1 is MRHNA and CDR2 is SNTAGT. The DNA for the CDR3 is TGTGCCAGCAGCGACGAGGAGGGAGCCCCCCTCCACTTT. It yields the protein CASSDEEGAPLHF.

This clonotype has a single count. A read error is possible here, since a much larger clone lies one base away. Since the CDR3 does not end with the conserved phenylalanine or tryptophan, this likely comes from a read error. The chain uses TRBV20-1 and TRBJ1-2; D is uncertain. CDR3 length: 12 residues. Trimming cost V 6 bases and J 1 base, with 9 bases left between them. Germline V gene lookup returns CDR1 DFQATT and CDR2 SNEGSKA (reference sequence). CDR3 DNA sequence: TGCAGTGCCGTACAGATTAACTATGGCTACACCTTA. Its protein is CSAVQINYGYTL.

This chain connects TRBV5-4 to TRBJ2-3; maybe TRBD2 (5 bases). The V end lost 5 bases, the J end lost 0 bases, and 13 bases lay between the germline ends. From germline, CDR1 is SGHNT and CDR2 YYREEE (reference sequence). This CDR3 region has 15 residues. For the CDR3, the DNA is TGTGCCAGCAGAAACCAGCGGAGTAGCACAGATACGCAGTATTTT. Encoded protein: CASRNQRSSTDTQYF.

This clonotype was seen at least ten times. J is TRBJ2-2 and V is TRBV4-3; 8 positions match TRBD2. The germline V gene encodes CDR1 LGHNA and CDR2 YSLEER. The CDR3 runs to 15 residues. The V and J ends lost 8 bases and 7 bases, in that order; junction bases with no gene match: 12. In nucleotides, the CDR3 is TGCGCCAGCTCCCGGAACGGGGGGGCAATCGGGGAGCTGTTTTTT. Translation: CASSRNGGAIGELFF.

This clonotype was detected many times. As DNA, the CDR3 is TGCGCCAGCAGTCCTAACGACAGGCCCTACTCTGGAAACACCATATATTTT. Translation: CASSPNDRPYSGNTIYF. V usage is TRBV4-3 and J usage is TRBJ1-3, with D possibly TRBD1 on 6 matching bases. Germline lookup yields CDR1 LGHNA and CDR2 YSLEER. The length of the CDR3 is 17 residues. V was cut by 6 bases and J by 0 bases, with 18 bases left in between.

This clonotype was found many times. V and J are TRBV27 and TRBJ1-2, with D unresolved. Per germline, CDR1 MNHEY and CDR2 SMNVEV (reference sequence). The CDR3 is made up of 14 amino acids. Trimming shortened V by 5 bases and J by 4 bases, and 14 bases separated the two germline ends. The CDR3 reads CASSPSPNPYGYTF. DNA of the CDR3: TGTGCCAGCAGTCCAAGTCCAAATCCCTATGGCTACACCTTC.

This rearrangement joins TRBV6-1 to TRBJ1-6; weak D call: TRBD1 (6 bases). Deletions cut 6 bases from V and 6 bases from J, with 12 bases between. Germline V gene lookup returns CDR1 MNHNS and CDR2 SASEGT. The CDR3 length is 14 residues. DNA of the CDR3: TGTGCCAGCAGCCCGGAACAGGGTAATTCACCCCTCCACTTT. Amino acids: CASSPEQGNSPLHF.

This clonotype has more than one count but fewer than ten. The V and J genes are TRBV7-8 and TRBJ1-3; 8 positions match TRBD1. Germline V gene lookup returns CDR1 SGHVS and CDR2 FQNEAQ. The V and J ends lost 3 bases and 2 bases, in that order; junction bases with no gene match: 6. The CDR3 covers 16 residues. CDR3 nucleotide sequence: TGTGCCAGCAGCTTTTCCCCGGGACAGGCTGGAAACACCATATATTTT. Protein: CASSFSPGQAGNTIYF.